Below are 32 T cell receptor beta chains sequenced from a single sample in a study of regulatory T cells in long-lasting Graves disease. To make TCR beta libraries, researchers used iRepertoire HTBI primers and Arm-PCR of CDR3 regions. TCRdb itself ran the multiplex PCR reads through MiXCR, one entry per CDR3 protein. The data show 350,000 to 500,000 distinct CDR3 sequences, 21% seen once. As to time point: persistent/refractory GD, antithyroid drugs over 5 years with positive TRAb. PBMCs were the source of the RNA used for TCR sequencing. The sample here was peripheral blood mononuclear cells (PBMCs), taken when the disease was refractory, from a patient treated with antithyroid drugs. These receptors came from a female donor with Graves disease.

This clonotype was counted between two and nine times. CDR3 loop: CATSRDRGAGGSPLHF. The CDR3 DNA follows: TGTGCCACCAGCAGAGATAGAGGGGCGGGTGGTTCACCCCTCCACTTT. The chain has TRBV15 and TRBJ1-6; maybe TRBD1 (5 bases). The germline gives CDR1 LNHNV, CDR2 YYDKDF (reference sequence). CDR3 size: 16 residues. V was trimmed by 0 bases and J by 9 bases, leaving 15 bases between them.

As concerns this clonotype: This sequence may be a read error, since a much larger clone differs from it by one base. The chain joins TRBV11-2 to TRBJ2-6, with a possible D match to TRBD1 (5 bases). The CDR3 totals 18 residues. Germline V gene lookup returns CDR1 SGHAT and CDR2 FQNNGV. V was pared by 7 bases and J by 2 bases, with 21 bases between. CDR3 DNA: TGTGCCAGCACCCCGAAGACAGCAAAACCCCCTGGGGCCAACGTCCTGACTTTC. Translated, it gives CASTPKTAKPPGANVLTF. The full variable domain, rest sourced from reference TRBV11-2 and TRBJ2-6, is EAGVAQSPRYKIIEKRQSVAFWCNPISGHATLYWYQQILGQGPKLLIQFQNNGVVDDSQLPKDRFSAERLKGVDSTLKIQPAKLEDSAVYLCASTPKTAKPPGANVLTFGAGSRLTVL.

This clonotype was seen at least ten times. The chain employs TRBV11-2 and TRBJ2-7; no clear D. This CDR3 region has 12 residues. V lost 5 bases and J 4 bases, leaving 9 bases between the germline ends. CDR1 and CDR2 from the germline V gene are SGHAT and FQNNGV. The CDR3 reads CASSPGFYEQYF. Here the CDR3 DNA reads TGTGCCAGCAGCCCTGGCTTTTACGAGCAGTACTTC.

This clonotype turned up a few times. The chain links TRBV6-1 to TRBJ1-2; TRBD1 is a possible D gene (6 bases). Trimming took off 3 bases at V and 4 bases at J, with 9 bases between the two ends. CDR3 size: 13 residues. Per the germline V gene, CDR1 is MNHNS and CDR2 is SASEGT. The CDR3 DNA sequence: TGTGCCAGCAGTGACGGGGGCGGCTATGGCTACACCTTC. Amino acid sequence: CASSDGGGYGYTF.

In its sample, this clonotype was seen many times. The chain joins TRBV12-3 or TRBV12-4 to TRBJ2-2, with D possibly being TRBD2 (5 bases). The CDR3 runs 14 residues. The V gene lost 6 bases and the J gene lost 5 bases, with 13 bases spanning the gap. The CDR3, as DNA: TGTGCCAGCAGGACACTAGAGAAAACCGGGGAGCTGTTTTTT. This sequence encodes CASRTLEKTGELFF.

This clonotype was counted a few times. J is TRBJ2-4 and V is TRBV20-1; D might be TRBD2 (5 bases). V was pared by 0 bases and J by 8 bases, with 11 bases between. This CDR3 comprises 13 residues. CDR1 is DFQATT, CDR2 SNEGSKA, per germline (reference sequence). The CDR3 is CSARDRMRDIQYF. CDR3 DNA sequence: TGCAGTGCTAGAGATAGGATGAGGGACATTCAGTACTTC.

This clonotype was observed many times. The rearrangement joins TRBV7-8 to TRBJ2-5, with D perhaps matching TRBD1 (5 bases). Trimming cost V 3 bases and J 5 bases, with 10 bases left between them. Germline values: CDR1 SGHVS, CDR2 FQNEAQ. The CDR3 sequence is 13 residues long. CDR3 region: CASSFYAGETQYF. CDR3 nucleotides: TGTGCCAGCAGCTTTTACGCAGGGGAGACCCAGTACTTC.

The chain combines TRBV7-9 with TRBJ1-1; a possible D gene is TRBD1 (5 bases). V was trimmed by 1 base and J by 0 bases, leaving 21 bases between them. CDR3 length: 19 amino acids. Per the germline V gene, CDR1 is SEHNR and CDR2 is FQNEAQ (reference sequence). CDR3 sequence: CASSLDLTSLRGLNTEAFF. CDR3 DNA: TGTGCCAGCAGCTTAGACCTTACTAGTTTAAGGGGTCTGAACACTGAAGCTTTCTTT.

This clonotype was seen a handful of times. The chain carries TRBV20-1 and TRBJ1-5; tentative D call: TRBD1 (5 bases). Looked up from germline, CDR1 is DFQATT and CDR2 is SNEGSKA (reference sequence). V was pared by 2 bases and J by 7 bases, with 15 bases between. The CDR3 sequence is 14 residues long. DNA for the CDR3: TGCAGTGCTAGACACCGACAGCAGACCCAGCCCCAGCATTTT. Encoded protein: CSARHRQQTQPQHF.

V gene TRBV3-1 combines with J gene TRBJ1-2; tentative D call: TRBD1 (6 bases). The germline gives CDR1 LGHDT, CDR2 YNNKEL (reference sequence). CDR3 length: 14 residues. Trimming removed 6 bases at V and 5 bases at J, with 16 bases between. As DNA, the CDR3 is TGTGCCAGCAGACGGGGTGAGGACAGATATGGCTACACCTTC. It specifies CASRRGEDRYGYTF.

The chain uses TRBV20-1 and TRBJ2-5; the match to TRBD2 covers 11 bases. Trimming at V came to 1 base and at J to 5 bases, leaving 12 bases not matched to a gene. The CDR3 has 17 amino acids. Germline V gives CDR1 DFQATT, CDR2 SNEGSKA (reference sequence). The CDR3 sequence is CSARGGLAVGYRETQYF. For the CDR3, the DNA is TGCAGTGCTAGAGGGGGACTAGCGGTGGGGTATAGGGAGACCCAGTACTTC.

This clonotype was observed a handful of times. The chain has TRBV15 and TRBJ1-5; the D gene is possibly TRBD1 (6 bases). This CDR3 region has 16 residues. V was shortened by 0 bases and J by 2 bases, with 11 bases between the two germline ends. Germline lookup yields CDR1 LNHNV and CDR2 YYDKDF (reference sequence). CDR3 protein: CATSRDVGAGNQPQHF. CDR3 coding DNA: TGTGCCACCAGCAGAGATGTGGGGGCTGGCAATCAGCCCCAGCATTTT.

There are many counts of this clonotype. The genes are TRBV7-9 and TRBJ2-5; D is undetermined. The CDR3 is 14 residues long. V was shortened by 3 bases and J by 3 bases, with 11 bases between the two germline ends. Germline V gene lookup returns CDR1 SEHNR and CDR2 FQNEAQ (reference sequence). This chain's CDR3 is CASSFMASKETQYF. The CDR3 nucleotides are TGTGCCAGCAGCTTTATGGCATCCAAAGAGACCCAGTACTTC.

This clonotype was seen ten or more times. The chain combines TRBV12-3 or TRBV12-4 with TRBJ2-5; 7 nucleotides match TRBD1. Trimming cost V 4 bases and J 2 bases; bases outside gene matches: 4. The length of the CDR3 is 14 residues. The CDR3 spells CASSYGTEQETQYF. CDR3 in DNA: TGTGCCAGCAGTTACGGGACAGAACAAGAGACCCAGTACTTC.

This clonotype was detected only a few times. The V gene is TRBV30, the J gene TRBJ2-7, with 7 bases matching TRBD1. The length of the CDR3 is 13 residues. The ends lost 4 bases at V and 0 bases at J; junction bases unmatched: 3. Germline V gene data show CDR1 as GTSNPN and CDR2 as SVGIG (reference sequence). The CDR3 region is CAWTRDSSYEQYF. As DNA, the CDR3 is TGTGCCTGGACCCGGGACAGCTCCTACGAGCAGTACTTC.

This chain joins TRBV19 and TRBJ1-3; D perhaps matches TRBD1 (6 bases). V was clipped by 3 bases and J by 4 bases, with 19 bases between them. The germline V gene encodes CDR1 LNHDA and CDR2 SQIVND (reference sequence). The CDR3 has 17 residues. CDR3 amino acids: CASSIDPPGASGNTIYF. In DNA, the CDR3 is TGTGCCAGTAGTATTGACCCTCCGGGGGCTTCGGGAAACACCATATATTTT.

This clonotype appeared many times. The chain recombines TRBV2 with TRBJ1-5, with D possibly matching TRBD1 (6 bases). Trimming pared 3 bases from V and 6 bases from J, leaving 15 bases between. This CDR3 has 15 residues. Germline V gives CDR1 SNHLY, CDR2 FYNNEI. The CDR3 here is CASSEEQGGGQPQHF. CDR3 nucleotides: TGTGCCAGCAGTGAGGAACAGGGAGGAGGTCAGCCCCAGCATTTT.

This clonotype was seen a handful of times. A single base separates this from a much larger clone, so it may be a read error. The chain has TRBV10-3 and TRBJ1-1, with D perhaps TRBD1 (5 bases). Trimming pared 6 bases from V and 3 bases from J, leaving 5 bases between. The CDR3 extends over 11 amino acids. Germline values: CDR1 ENHRY, CDR2 SYGVKD. The CDR3 reads CAIRGDTEAFF. The CDR3 nucleotides are TGTGCCATCAGAGGGGACACTGAAGCTTTCTTT.

This clonotype was recorded at least ten times. The chain recombines TRBV28 with TRBJ2-5; perhaps TRBD2 as D (5 bases). CDR1 is MDHEN and CDR2 is SYDVKM in the germline V gene. V lost 5 bases, J lost 4 bases, and 14 bases lay in between. This CDR3 contains 14 residues. The CDR3: CASSQLVAGETQYF. The CDR3, as DNA: TGTGCCAGCAGTCAACTAGTAGCCGGAGAGACCCAGTACTTC.

This chain links TRBV28 with TRBJ2-1; D ambiguous. In germline, CDR1 is MDHEN, CDR2 SYDVKM. This CDR3 region has 14 residues. V lost 2 bases, J lost 6 bases, and 11 bases lay in between. The chain's CDR3 is CASSLPWTLNEQFF. As DNA, the CDR3 is TGTGCCAGCAGTTTACCCTGGACGCTCAATGAGCAGTTCTTC.

This clonotype was counted ten times or more. The rearrangement links TRBV7-8 to TRBJ1-1; D not resolved. Germline loops: CDR1 SGHVS, CDR2 FQNEAQ. The CDR3 runs 12 residues. V was cut by 5 bases and J by 4 bases, with 8 bases left in between. CDR3 sequence reads: CASSPTGTEAFF. As DNA, the CDR3 is TGTGCCAGCAGCCCTACCGGCACTGAAGCTTTCTTT.

There are many counts of this clonotype. The rearrangement links TRBV2 to TRBJ2-7; D not certain. CDR1 is SNHLY, CDR2 FYNNEI, per germline. The length of the CDR3 is 12 residues. V lost 7 bases and J lost 2, with 9 bases in between. CDR3 sequence (DNA): TGTGCCAGCACCACGGTCACCTACGAGCAGTACTTC. This sequence encodes CASTTVTYEQYF.

This clonotype showed up many times. The rearrangement uses TRBV3-1 and TRBJ1-6; D possibly corresponds to TRBD1 (5 bases). The CDR3 spans 13 residues. Germline V gives CDR1 LGHDT, CDR2 YNNKEL (reference sequence). V was cut by 0 bases and J by 19 bases, with 16 bases left in between. This chain's CDR3 is CASSQERGAKEHF. CDR3 nucleotides: TGTGCCAGCAGCCAAGAGCGAGGGGCAAAGGAACACTTT. Based on the CDR3 plus reference TRBV3-1 and TRBJ1-6, the full variable domain is DTAVSQTPKYLVTQMGNDKSIKCEQNLGHDTMYWYKQDSKKFLKIMFSYNNKELIINETVPNRFSPKSPDKAHLNLHINSLELGDSAVYFCASSQERGAKEHFGNGTRLTVT.

This clonotype was detected ten times or more. V usage is TRBV9 and J usage is TRBJ1-6, with D tentatively TRBD1 (6 bases). Deletions cut 6 bases from V and 10 bases from J, with 14 bases between. Germline V gene lookup returns CDR1 SGDLS and CDR2 YYNGEE. The CDR3 runs to 13 residues. CDR3 in amino acids: CASTYRDGSPLHF. CDR3 coding DNA: TGTGCCAGCACATACAGGGATGGCTCACCCCTCCACTTT.

The chain combines TRBV20-1 with TRBJ2-3; 11 bases agree with TRBD2. The CDR3 contains 11 residues. Germline CDR1 reads DFQATT; CDR2 reads SNEGSKA (reference sequence). The CDR3 nucleotides read TGCGGGACTAGCGGAGAAGGTACGCAGTATTTT. Its protein is CGTSGEGTQYF.

This clonotype was counted a few times. The rearrangement joins TRBV18 to TRBJ2-7, with TRBD2 matching 8 bases. The J segment lost 1 base and the V segment lost 3 bases, leaving 8 bases of the junction unmatched. The CDR3 runs 16 residues. Germline CDR1 reads KGHSH; CDR2 reads LQKENI. The CDR3 loop is CASSPFAGGESYEQYF. The CDR3, as DNA: TGTGCCAGCTCACCTTTCGCCGGGGGGGAATCCTACGAGCAGTACTTC.

The chain carries TRBV6-2 or TRBV6-3 and TRBJ1-4; 9 bases match TRBD1. The germline V gene has CDR1 MNHEY and CDR2 SVGEGT. The ends lost 5 bases at V and 5 bases at J; junction bases unmatched: 6. The CDR3 covers 15 residues. CDR3 coding DNA: TGTGCCAGCAGTGAAATGGGACAGGGCAATGAAAAACTGTTTTTT. It specifies CASSEMGQGNEKLFF.

Only a few counts were recorded for this clonotype. The chain links TRBV4-1 to TRBJ1-1, with D possibly TRBD1 on 5 matching bases. The CDR3 extends over 14 amino acids. The ends were cut back, 0 bases at V and 4 bases at J, with 9 bases in the middle. Germline V CDR1 and CDR2: MGHRA, YSYEKL. The CDR3 loop reads CASSQERGFTEAFF. The CDR3 bases are TGCGCCAGCAGCCAAGAACGGGGCTTCACTGAAGCTTTCTTT.

In this sample, this clonotype turned up a few times. V usage is TRBV27 and J usage is TRBJ2-7; D is uncertain. The length of the CDR3 is 12 residues. The germline V and J ends were trimmed by 7 bases and 12 bases, with 19 bases remaining between them. From germline, CDR1 is MNHEY and CDR2 SMNVEV (reference sequence). CDR3 DNA: TGTGCCAGCACCTCACCCGGCCTTCCTTGGTACTTC. Protein product: CASTSPGLPWYF.

CDR3 sequence: CSASTVNTGELFF. The CDR3 nucleotides read TGCAGTGCGAGCACAGTGAACACCGGGGAGCTGTTTTTT. V gene TRBV20-1 combines with J gene TRBJ2-2; no reliable D call. This CDR3 has 13 residues. CDR1 is DFQATT and CDR2 is SNEGSKA in the germline V gene (reference sequence). The V end was cut by 6 bases, the J end by 1 base, with 9 bases between.

V usage is TRBV4-2 and J usage is TRBJ1-1; a possible D gene is TRBD1 (6 bases). The V gene lost 3 bases and the J gene lost 1 base, with 12 bases spanning the gap. The CDR3 spans 15 residues. Germline V gives CDR1 LGHNA, CDR2 YNFKEQ. This chain's CDR3 is CASSQAGAENTEAFF. The CDR3 bases are TGTGCCAGCAGCCAGGCAGGGGCCGAGAACACTGAAGCTTTCTTT.

Many counts were recorded for this clonotype. The chain links TRBV28 to TRBJ1-6; 10 bases align to TRBD1. Germline CDR1 and CDR2: MDHEN and SYDVKM. CDR3 length: 16 residues. V lost 6 bases and J lost 7; bases outside the gene matches: 9. The CDR3 reads CASRPGTGVGNSPLHF. CDR3 DNA sequence: TGTGCCAGCAGACCCGGGACAGGGGTTGGAAATTCACCCCTCCACTTT.